This TCR beta chain was profiled in a study of Graves' ophthalmopathy and Graves' hyperthyroidism. RNA transcripts were the source from which TCR beta CDR3 regions were amplified. HTBI primers served in a first-round RT-PCR, which a second-round multiplex PCR followed. TCRdb re-derived calls from the multiplex PCR reads in MiXCR, one entry per CDR3 protein. Counted here are 500,000 to 600,000 distinct CDR3 sequences, roughly 40% occurring once; the ten biggest clones make up about 4%. This clonotype came up a few times. V was pared by 6 bases and J by 6 bases, with 5 bases of the junction left unmatched. This CDR3 has 13 amino acids. Germline V lookup: CDR1 MDHEN, CDR2 SYDVKM.

The gene calls are TRBV28 and TRBJ1-5, with TRBD1 matching over 7 bases. This sequence was found in an adult man with Graves' hyperthyroidism. The sequencing input was peripheral blood or thyroid tissue (not recorded which). The CDR3 region is CASRQGFGQPQHF. The CDR3 nucleotides read TGTGCCAGCAGACAGGGGTTCGGTCAGCCCCAGCATTTT. The whole variable domain, remainder taken from reference TRBV28 and TRBJ1-5, is DVKVTQSSRYLVKRTGEKVFLECVQDMDHENMFWYRQDPGLGLRLIYFSYDVKMKEKGDIPEGYSVSREKKERFSLILESASTNQTSMYLCASRQGFGQPQHFGDGTRLSIL.